The clone carrying this TCR beta chain was counted only a few times. Its antigen is not known. CDR1 and CDR2 (germline): SGHTS, YDEGEE. V shed 3 bases and J 3 bases; nucleotides not matched to a gene: 11. The CDR3 contains 16 residues. The assay was immunoSEQ multiplex PCR, and TCRdb's table has in-frame clones only and misses some. The sample holds about 120,000 clones; roughly 87% are singletons and the top ten take approximately 2.6%. This specimen belongs to a study of T cell responses to AZD1222 COVID-19 vaccine. Study results and limitations: In a largely white British group with more females than males, clonal diversity was possibly underestimated. In all cases, repertoires were sampled only after the peak T cell response.

The V gene is TRBV5-8, the J gene TRBJ1-2, with TRBD1 matching over 7 bases. Here the sequenced sample was peripheral blood, taken 28 days after the second AZD1222 dose. This clonotype originated in an adult who received the AZD1222 COVID-19 vaccine. The CDR3 is CASSSYRGGRDYGYTF. CDR3 DNA sequence: TGTGCCAGCAGCTCCTACAGGGGAGGAAGGGACTATGGCTACACCTTC.